The 29 T cell receptor beta chains presented below share a single source sample, sequenced in a study of control samples from healthy donors and cancer patients. Only in-frame clones appear in the TCRdb table, and some are missing; sequencing was by immunoSEQ multiplex PCR. The repertoire includes 170,000 or so clones, around 90% of them detected once, and around 1.5% sits in the top ten. Sequenced material: blood. The origin of the receptors is a man younger than 45 in good health.

Only a few counts were recorded for this clone. The chain uses TRBV7-8 and TRBJ1-5; 7 bases are a match to TRBD1. From germline, CDR1 is SGHVS and CDR2 FQNEAQ. Unmatched junction bases numbered 10, after V lost 5 bases and J lost 0 bases. The CDR3 covers 17 residues. The chain's CDR3 is CASSPLPGTDSNQPQHF. CDR3 nucleotide sequence: TGTGCCAGCAGCCCCCTGCCCGGGACAGATAGCAATCAGCCCCAGCATTTT.

The gene calls are TRBV6-2 or TRBV6-3 and TRBJ2-1; 9 nucleotides align to TRBD2. This CDR3 has 18 residues. CDR1 and CDR2 (germline): MNHEY, SVGEGT. The trim removed 5 bases at V and 5 bases at J, leaving 16 bases unmatched. CDR3 bases: TGTGCCAGCAGTATAATCAGTTATCTAGCGGGAAGGGACAATGAGCAGTTCTTC. Its translation is CASSIISYLAGRDNEQFF.

This chain links TRBV6-6 with TRBJ2-7, with 11 bases identical to TRBD2. In germline, CDR1 is MNHNY, CDR2 SVGAGI (reference sequence). Losses at the gene ends were 4 bases for V and 7 bases for J; bases not matched to a gene: 6. The CDR3 covers 14 residues. Here the CDR3 reads CASSFSGGAREQYF. The CDR3 nucleotides are TGTGCCAGCAGTTTTAGCGGGGGGGCCAGAGAGCAGTACTTC.

The J gene is TRBJ1-6, the V gene TRBV27; 8 nucleotides align to TRBD1. Per germline, CDR1 MNHEY and CDR2 SMNVEV (reference sequence). After removal of 5 bases from V and 9 bases from J, the junction contained 12 bases not matched to a gene. The CDR3 covers 16 residues. The chain's CDR3 is CASSPDRGTKSSPLHF. CDR3 nucleotide sequence: TGTGCCAGCAGTCCCGACAGGGGTACGAAAAGTTCACCCCTCCACTTT.

This clone was detected a few times. V gene TRBV27 combines with J gene TRBJ1-2; tentative D call: TRBD1 (6 bases). This CDR3 is built from 13 residues. V lost 5 bases and J lost 8, with 15 bases in between. Germline V lookup: CDR1 MNHEY, CDR2 SMNVEV (reference sequence). CDR3 in amino acids: CASSIRQERGYTF. DNA of the CDR3: TGTGCCAGCAGTATTCGACAGGAGCGAGGCTACACCTTC.

This CDR3 reads CASSYFASRTDTQYF. DNA for the CDR3: TGTGCCAGCAGTTACTTCGCGAGTCGCACAGATACGCAGTATTTT. The chain is built from TRBV6-2 or TRBV6-3 and TRBJ2-3; unclear D gene. The V gene's germline CDR1 is MNHEY and CDR2 SVGEGT. V lost 1 base and J 1 base, leaving 9 bases between the germline ends. The CDR3 consists of 15 residues.

This chain joins TRBV11-2 and TRBJ2-1; 9 nucleotides align to TRBD2. CDR1 SGHAT and CDR2 FQNNGV come from the germline V gene. The CDR3 is 19 amino acids. With 4 bases clipped from V and 0 bases from J, the junction kept 13 bases outside the gene matches. The chain's CDR3 is CASSSPGLAGTSSYNEQFF. For the CDR3, the DNA is TGTGCCAGCAGCTCTCCGGGACTAGCAGGCACGAGCTCCTACAATGAGCAGTTCTTC.

The chain recombines TRBV6-6 with TRBJ1-5; unclear D gene. Looked up from germline, CDR1 is MNHNY and CDR2 is SVGAGI (reference sequence). The CDR3 has 16 residues. The V gene lost 0 bases and the J gene lost 4 bases, with 13 bases spanning the gap. CDR3: CASSYSLSVRNQPQHF. The DNA for the CDR3 is TGTGCCAGCAGTTACTCCCTGTCGGTGAGAAATCAGCCCCAGCATTTT.

V is TRBV19 and J is TRBJ2-6; D call uncertain. Germline CDR1 LNHDA, CDR2 SQIVND (reference sequence). This CDR3 comprises 14 residues. V lost 7 bases, J lost 1 base, and 8 bases lay in between. The CDR3 sequence is CASNRESGANVLTF. CDR3 DNA sequence: TGTGCCAGTAATCGAGAGTCTGGGGCCAACGTCCTGACTTTC. Looking up the rest from reference TRBV19 and TRBJ2-6 gives the full variable domain: DGGITQSPKYLFRKEGQNVTLSCEQNLNHDAMYWYRQDPGQGLRLIYYSQIVNDFQKGDIAEGYSVSREKKESFPLTVTSAQKNPTAFYLCASNRESGANVLTFGAGSRLTVL.

This clone has only one observation. This CDR3 is CASSEPPGTKYF. CDR3 DNA: TGTGCCAGCAGTGAACCCCCAGGGACCAAGTATTTT. The chain employs TRBV6-1 and TRBJ2-3; either TRBD1 or TRBD2 may supply D (5 bases each). Trimming removed 2 bases at V and 13 bases at J, with 13 bases between. CDR1 is MNHNS, CDR2 SASEGT, per germline. The CDR3 is 12 residues long.

The chain employs TRBV19 and TRBJ2-1; D not resolved. The germline V gene encodes CDR1 LNHDA and CDR2 SQIVND (reference sequence). CDR3 size: 15 residues. V lost 5 bases and J 6 bases, leaving 17 bases between the germline ends. The CDR3 spells CASSLPFLAGNEQFF. Here the CDR3 DNA reads TGTGCCAGTAGTCTCCCGTTTTTAGCTGGCAATGAGCAGTTCTTC.

The chain links TRBV4-2 to TRBJ2-2, with 13 bases identical to TRBD2. This CDR3 region has 22 residues. Germline V gene lookup returns CDR1 LGHNA and CDR2 YNFKEQ. The V gene end was trimmed by 2 bases and the J gene end by 1 base; junction bases not matched to a gene: 16. CDR3 DNA sequence: TGTGCCAGCAGCCAATTGACTAGTCCACTAGCGGGAGGGCCGGGGAACACCGGGGAGCTGTTTTTT. Translating it yields CASSQLTSPLAGGPGNTGELFF.

The V call is TRBV7-2, the J call TRBJ2-4, with 9 nucleotides matching TRBD2. J was trimmed by 6 bases and V by 0 bases; bases with no gene match: 9. Germline values: CDR1 SGHTA, CDR2 FQGNSA. CDR3 length: 17 residues. The CDR3 here is CASSLAMVAGVSNIQYF. The CDR3 coding sequence is TGTGCCAGCAGCTTAGCGATGGTAGCGGGGGTGTCAAACATTCAGTACTTC.

As to this clone: Within the sample, other DNA sequences also encode this same CDR3. V gene TRBV10-3 combines with J gene TRBJ1-5, with 9 bases matching TRBD1. V was clipped by 3 bases and J by 7 bases; unmatched bases: 4. Germline V gene data show CDR1 as ENHRY and CDR2 as SYGVKD. The CDR3 has 14 amino acids. CDR3 bases: TGTGCCATCAGTGACGGACAGGGGAACCAGCCCCAGCATTTT. It specifies CAISDGQGNQPQHF.

The chain employs TRBV10-1 and TRBJ1-2; D is ambiguous. V was trimmed by 0 bases and J by 5 bases, leaving 7 bases between them. Germline lookup yields CDR1 WNHNN and CDR2 SYGVQD (reference sequence). The CDR3 totals 13 residues. The CDR3 here is CASSESESYGYTF. The CDR3 nucleotides read TGCGCCAGCAGTGAGTCTGAATCTTATGGCTACACCTTC.

This chain joins TRBV19 and TRBJ1-4; D is uncertain. The CDR3 is made up of 16 amino acids. V lost 3 bases, J lost 5 bases, and 16 bases lay in between. Germline V lookup: CDR1 LNHDA, CDR2 SQIVND (reference sequence). The CDR3 reads CASSIKRRLGNEKLFF. The DNA for the CDR3 is TGTGCCAGTAGTATTAAACGGCGTCTGGGGAATGAAAAACTGTTTTTT.

Only one count was recorded for this clone. The genes are TRBV7-2 and TRBJ2-7, with D perhaps given as TRBD1 or TRBD2 (6 bases each). Germline CDR1 is SGHTA and CDR2 is FQGNSA. CDR3 length equals 15 residues. V lost 7 bases and J lost 0, with 16 bases in between. As DNA, the CDR3 is TGTGCCAGCACCCCGGGGGCAGGTAGCTCCTACGAGCAGTACTTC. Amino acid sequence: CASTPGAGSSYEQYF.

The chain couples TRBV10-3 to TRBJ1-1, with D hard to call. V was shortened by 1 base and J by 4 bases, with 13 bases between the two germline ends. The germline V gene has CDR1 ENHRY and CDR2 SYGVKD. The CDR3 is 15 amino acids. In DNA, the CDR3 is TGTGCCATCAGTGAGTTGCCGGGAAGCGGCACTGAAGCTTTCTTT. As protein: CAISELPGSGTEAFF.

This chain joins TRBV5-6 and TRBJ2-7; D call uncertain. This CDR3 spans 12 amino acids. V was shortened by 5 bases and J by 0 bases, with 6 bases between the two germline ends. The V gene's germline CDR1 is SGHDT and CDR2 YYEEEE. CDR3 residues: CASSSYSYEQYF. CDR3 nucleotide sequence: TGTGCCAGCAGTTCGTACTCCTACGAGCAGTACTTC.

The chain employs TRBV19 and TRBJ1-1; 10 bases agree with TRBD1. After removal of 6 bases from V and 5 bases from J, the junction contained 0 bases not matched to a gene. This CDR3 is 12 amino acids long. The germline V gene has CDR1 LNHDA and CDR2 SQIVND (reference sequence). CDR3 amino acids: CASRDRGTEAFF. CDR3 DNA: TGTGCCAGTAGGGACAGGGGGACTGAAGCTTTCTTT. Together with reference TRBV19 and TRBJ1-1, the CDR3 gives the full variable domain: DGGITQSPKYLFRKEGQNVTLSCEQNLNHDAMYWYRQDPGQGLRLIYYSQIVNDFQKGDIAEGYSVSREKKESFPLTVTSAQKNPTAFYLCASRDRGTEAFFGQGTRLTVV.

This rearrangement joins TRBV9 to TRBJ1-6; D gene ambiguous. The germline V gene encodes CDR1 SGDLS and CDR2 YYNGEE. The CDR3 runs 16 residues. V lost 4 bases and J lost 6, with 17 bases in between. The DNA for the CDR3 is TGTGCCAGCAGCCCCATCCCTGAGAGAGTTAATTCACCCCTCCACTTT. It encodes CASSPIPERVNSPLHF.

The V call is TRBV14, the J call TRBJ2-7; D gene ambiguous. The CDR3 runs 14 residues. V was shortened by 0 bases and J by 6 bases, with 12 bases between the two germline ends. CDR1 is SGHDN and CDR2 is FVKESK in the germline V gene. The CDR3 coding sequence is TGTGCCAGCAGCCAAGATGCCAGTCCTGGCGAGCAGTACTTC. Protein: CASSQDASPGEQYF.

The chain combines TRBV19 with TRBJ2-7; no firm D call. V was shortened by 3 bases and J by 6 bases, with 6 bases between the two germline ends. The CDR3 is 11 amino acids. Per the germline V gene, CDR1 is LNHDA and CDR2 is SQIVND (reference sequence). For the CDR3, the DNA is TGTGCCAGTAGTATCGATGGCGAGCAGTACTTC. It encodes CASSIDGEQYF.

The chain recombines TRBV5-4 with TRBJ2-2; the D gene is possibly TRBD1 (6 bases). CDR1 and CDR2 from the germline V gene are SGHNT and YYREEE (reference sequence). The CDR3 extends over 14 amino acids. Trimming took off 3 bases at V and 1 base at J, with 7 bases between the two ends. CDR3 nucleotides: TGTGCCAGCAGCTCACAGGGGAACACCGGGGAGCTGTTTTTT. The encoded protein is CASSSQGNTGELFF.

V gene TRBV24-1 combines with J gene TRBJ1-5; D is unresolved. Trimming shortened V by 2 bases and J by 9 bases, and 10 bases separated the two germline ends. The CDR3 is 13 amino acids. Per the germline V gene, CDR1 is KGHDR and CDR2 is SFDVKD. The CDR3 DNA reads as TGTGCCACCAGTGATTCGGGGAAGGGGCCCCAGCATTTT. Translating it yields CATSDSGKGPQHF.

The chain combines TRBV7-9 with TRBJ2-3, with D perhaps matching TRBD1 (5 bases). The CDR3 is made up of 14 amino acids. Germline V lookup: CDR1 SEHNR, CDR2 FQNEAQ (reference sequence). V lost 5 bases, J lost 7 bases, and 16 bases lay in between. The CDR3 DNA reads as TGTGCCAGCAGCATGGACACTATGCAAAATACGCAGTATTTT. Encoded protein: CASSMDTMQNTQYF.

The V call is TRBV9, the J call TRBJ2-5; 11 nucleotides agree with TRBD2. The CDR3 runs 16 residues. The germline V gene has CDR1 SGDLS and CDR2 YYNGEE. V trimming: 1 base; J trimming: 3 bases; junction bases outside the gene matches: 5. CDR3 in DNA: TGTGCCAGCAGCGTACGCCCTAGCGGGGGGAAAGAGACCCAGTACTTC. Protein sequence: CASSVRPSGGKETQYF.

The chain employs TRBV10-2 and TRBJ2-3; D might be TRBD1 (6 bases). From germline, CDR1 is WSHSY and CDR2 SAAADI. The V gene lost 5 bases and the J gene lost 5 bases, with 11 bases spanning the gap. The CDR3 is 13 amino acids. In DNA, the CDR3 is TGCGCCAGCAGTCAACAGGGCCAAGATACGCAGTATTTT. This codes for CASSQQGQDTQYF.

This clone was recorded only once. The CDR3 sequence is CASRQAPRGNTIYF. The CDR3 DNA reads TGTGCCAGCAGACAAGCCCCGAGAGGAAACACCATATATTTT. V and J are TRBV27 and TRBJ1-3, with D hard to call. Germline V gene data show CDR1 as MNHEY and CDR2 as SMNVEV (reference sequence). The CDR3 is made up of 14 amino acids. V lost 6 bases, J lost 4 bases, and 13 bases lay in between.